This TCR beta chain comes out of a study of long-term antiretroviral therapy in people with HIV. Whole-study results and caveats: Regardless of time point, clones expanded before ART dominated the repertoire.

This clone has a handful of counts. What it binds is unknown. The authors ran the immunoSEQ assay, v3.0, at survey level. Sequenced by immunoSEQ multiplex PCR; TCRdb stores in-frame clones only, minus some. This table holds 19,000 or so clones, 75% to 85% found once. Germline CDR1 reads MGHRA; CDR2 reads YSYEKL. Unmatched junction bases numbered 9, after V lost 4 bases and J lost 4 bases. The CDR3 contains 15 residues. The clonotype originates from a man aged 45-65 years with HIV. The V gene is TRBV4-1, the J gene TRBJ2-7, with 8 positions matching TRBD1. Sample: unsorted PBMCs, taken 0.3 years before starting antiretroviral therapy. Here the CDR3 reads CASSRDGQGSYEQYF. The CDR3 DNA reads TGCGCCAGCAGCCGAGACGGACAGGGAAGTTACGAGCAGTACTTC.